This T cell receptor beta chain was documented in a study of blood T cell repertoires in COVID-19. The overall study: Acute and convalescent COVID-19 samples came from the United States, Italy and Spain. From T cells, B-cell-depleted T cells, or PBMCs came the material, which was cDNA or gDNA.

In the source study's methods: Cell counts per sample came from amplifying reference gene primers. The assay was immunoSEQ multiplex PCR, and TCRdb's table has in-frame clones only and misses some. For V, J and clone size, that table is used; D and trimming come from the DNA. The table lists tens of thousands of clones, under 80% of them singletons. This clone was found a few times. The TCR comes from an elderly woman with active or convalescent COVID-19. Sequenced input: peripheral blood.

The CDR3 DNA follows: TGTGCCAGCAGCCAAGATTCGGGGAGTGAAAAACTGTTTTTT. Translating gives CASSQDSGSEKLFF. The rearrangement links TRBV3-1 (or the pseudogene TRBV3-2) to TRBJ1-4, with D unclear. Germline V gene sequence: CDR1 LGHDT, CDR2 YNNKEL (reference sequence). V dropped 0 bases and J dropped 7 bases, with 9 bases sitting between them. This CDR3 is built from 14 residues.